These 20 T cell receptor beta chains were all obtained from the same sample, sequenced in a study of cytomegalovirus exposure and HLA in healthy donors. The PCR employed 60 Vbeta primers together with 13 Jbeta primers. Sequencing used immunoSEQ multiplex PCR; TCRdb keeps in-frame clones, though not all of them. Counted here are about 190,000 clones, 70% to 75% occurring once; the ten biggest clones make up 2.5% to 3.5%. Sequencing was carried out using PBMCs. These receptors were collected from a woman younger than 45 in good health and CMV-seropositive.

This chain uses TRBV7-2 with TRBJ2-1, with a tentative D call TRBD2 (6 bases). The CDR3 totals 11 residues. V lost 7 bases to trimming and J lost 7 bases, with 8 bases between them. CDR1 is SGHTA, CDR2 FQGNSA, per germline. The CDR3 DNA sequence: TGTGCCAGCAAGGAGGGGAATGAGCAGTTCTTC. It specifies CASKEGNEQFF.

The V gene is TRBV29-1, the J gene TRBJ2-1, with unresolved D. Germline assignment: CDR1 SQVTM and CDR2 ANQGSEA. CDR3 size: 13 residues. Between the trimmed V and J ends, which lost 0 bases and 4 bases, there was a span of 7 bases. CDR3 DNA sequence: TGCAGCGTTGAAGAATTCAGTTACAATGAGCAGTTCTTC. Translated, it gives CSVEEFSYNEQFF.

There are a few counts of this clone. This sequence joins TRBV15 and TRBJ2-5; TRBD2 aligns across 14 bases. This CDR3 is 18 amino acids long. CDR1 LNHNV and CDR2 YYDKDF come from the germline V gene (reference sequence). V trimming: 3 bases; J trimming: 7 bases; junction bases outside the gene matches: 13. CDR3 nucleotides: TGTGCCACCAGCAGCCCACCGGGACTAGCGGGAGTAATAGGGACCCAGTACTTC. This sequence encodes CATSSPPGLAGVIGTQYF.

The chain carries TRBV5-1 and TRBJ1-2, with D maybe TRBD1 (5 bases). Trimming removed 4 bases from V and 7 bases from J, with 11 bases in between. The germline V gene encodes CDR1 SGHRS and CDR2 YFSETQ. CDR3 length: 12 amino acids. CDR3 amino acids: CASSLGGGGYTF. CDR3 DNA sequence: TGCGCCAGCAGCCTTGGGGGGGGTGGCTACACCTTC.

V usage is TRBV9 and J usage is TRBJ2-5, with a possible D match to TRBD2 (6 bases). The better agreement between TRBJ2-7 and the DNA end casts doubt on the J call. Per germline, CDR1 SGDLS and CDR2 YYNGEE. This CDR3 spans 16 amino acids. CDR3 sequence: CASSPFSGTSSYEQYF. In nucleotides, the CDR3 is TGTGCCAGCAGCCCCTTCTCGGGGACTTCATCCTACGAGCAGTACTTC.

The chain carries TRBV10-2 and TRBJ1-1, with a tentative D call TRBD1 (5 bases). CDR3 length: 15 amino acids. In germline, CDR1 is WSHSY, CDR2 SAAADI. The V and J ends lost 2 bases and 1 base respectively, with 11 bases between them. In DNA form, the CDR3 reads TGCGCCAGCAGTGAGAGGATGGGGCAGAACACTGAAGCTTTCTTT. Its translation: CASSERMGQNTEAFF.

The V and J genes are TRBV28 and TRBJ2-7; 12 bases fit TRBD2. The germline V gene has CDR1 MDHEN and CDR2 SYDVKM. With 2 bases clipped from V and 3 bases from J, the junction kept 11 bases outside the gene matches. CDR3 length: 18 residues. This CDR3 is CASSLARRTSGTNYEQYF. DNA of the CDR3: TGTGCCAGCAGTTTAGCCCGTCGGACTAGCGGGACTAACTACGAGCAGTACTTC.

The chain carries TRBV28 and TRBJ1-5, with 7 bases identical to TRBD1. The CDR3 is made up of 18 amino acids. CDR1 is MDHEN, CDR2 SYDVKM, per germline. Germline trimming cut 1 base from V and 0 bases from J; bases unmatched to any gene: 9. CDR3 sequence (DNA): TGTGCCAGCAGTTTATCAGGGGGTGACCTCTATAGCAATCAGCCCCAGCATTTT. Protein: CASSLSGGDLYSNQPQHF.

The gene calls are TRBV2 and TRBJ1-4; 7 bases agree with TRBD1. The CDR3 covers 15 residues. The junction had 11 bases not matched to a gene; V was cut back by 6 bases and J by 7 bases. Germline CDR1 SNHLY, CDR2 FYNNEI. CDR3 residues: CASRSTGDALEKLFF. CDR3 DNA sequence: TGTGCCAGCAGGTCAACAGGGGACGCACTTGAAAAACTGTTTTTT.

The genes are TRBV6-6 and TRBJ2-5; D may be TRBD1 (5 bases). With the DNA end fitting TRBJ2-7 better, the J assignment may be wrong. CDR1 is MNHNY, CDR2 SVGAGI, per germline (reference sequence). The CDR3 has 14 amino acids. The CDR3 DNA is TGTGCCAGCAGGACCAGGGCTGACTCCTACGAGCAGTACTTC. It specifies CASRTRADSYEQYF.

The V gene is TRBV27, the J gene TRBJ2-7, with 9 bases identical to TRBD2. The germline V gene encodes CDR1 MNHEY and CDR2 SMNVEV (reference sequence). This CDR3 spans 15 amino acids. V was pared by 3 bases and J by 4 bases, with 7 bases of the junction left unmatched. CDR3 sequence: CASSLSSGGFYEQYF. The CDR3 nucleotides are TGTGCCAGCAGTTTGAGTAGCGGGGGCTTTTACGAGCAGTACTTC.

This chain joins TRBV28 and TRBJ1-1; possible D gene TRBD1, 6 bases. This CDR3 contains 14 residues. The germline CDR1 and CDR2 sequences are MDHEN and SYDVKM. The V end was cut by 7 bases, the J end by 1 base, with 13 bases between. The CDR3 DNA follows: TGTGCCAGCAAACAGGGAATCGGGAACACTGAAGCTTTCTTT. Residues: CASKQGIGNTEAFF.

This rearrangement joins TRBV4-2 to TRBJ1-5; D remains ambiguous. V lost 0 bases and J lost 1, with 13 bases in between. CDR1 is LGHNA and CDR2 is YNFKEQ in the germline V gene. The CDR3 totals 17 residues. The CDR3 DNA reads TGTGCCAGCAGCCAAGATTCTCTTATGCGGAGCAATCAGCCCCAGCATTTT. Amino acids: CASSQDSLMRSNQPQHF.

The chain recombines TRBV5-5 with TRBJ1-1; weak D call: TRBD1 (6 bases). Trimming cost V 3 bases and J 0 bases, with 21 bases left between them. This CDR3 comprises 18 residues. Germline CDR1 reads SGHKS; CDR2 reads YYEKEE (reference sequence). The CDR3 nucleotides are TGTGCCAGCAGCTCCCCACTATACAAATGGACAGTGAACACTGAAGCTTTCTTT. Protein: CASSSPLYKWTVNTEAFF.

This chain links TRBV6-1 with TRBJ2-7, with D possibly TRBD2 on 5 matching bases. The V and J ends lost 2 bases and 3 bases respectively, with 11 bases between them. This CDR3 contains 14 residues. Germline loops: CDR1 MNHNS, CDR2 SASEGT. In nucleotides, the CDR3 is TGTGCCAGCAGTGAACCTTACAGCGGCTACGAGCAGTACTTC. Its translation: CASSEPYSGYEQYF.

The rearrangement joins TRBV18 to TRBJ2-5; a weak D match, TRBD1 (6 bases). The CDR3 length is 14 residues. Germline V gene sequence: CDR1 KGHSH, CDR2 LQKENI. V lost 0 bases and J 1 base, leaving 6 bases between the germline ends. This chain's CDR3 is CASSPPTGQETQYF. The CDR3 region has the DNA TGTGCCAGCTCACCACCGACAGGCCAAGAGACCCAGTACTTC.

Details on this clone: Relative to the germline gene, one junction end is altered; a read error may explain this. The sample holds other DNA sequences that translate to the same CDR3. This chain connects TRBV7-9 to TRBJ1-1; D possibly corresponds to TRBD1 (5 bases). This CDR3 comprises 12 residues. The germline CDR1 and CDR2 sequences are SEHNR and FQNEAQ (reference sequence). CDR3 bases: TGTTCCAGCAGCTTAGGGGCAGATGAAGCTTTCTTT. It codes for CSSSLGADEAFF.

The chain uses TRBV11-2 and TRBJ2-3, with D perhaps matching TRBD1 (6 bases). The CDR3 is 17 residues long. Germline CDR1 SGHAT, CDR2 FQNNGV. With 5 bases removed from V and 1 base from J, the gap between germline ends came to 19 bases. The CDR3 region is CASSRTDLDWGTDTQYF. The CDR3 DNA sequence: TGTGCCAGCAGCCGGACAGATCTGGACTGGGGCACAGATACGCAGTATTTT.

This chain uses TRBV5-1 with TRBJ2-2; TRBD2 aligns across 10 bases. CDR3 length equals 17 residues. The V gene's germline CDR1 is SGHRS and CDR2 YFSETQ. V shed 3 bases, J shed 0 bases, and the junction held 5 bases outside the gene matches. The CDR3 DNA sequence: TGCGCCAGCAGCTGGACTAGCGGATACTCGAACACCGGGGAGCTGTTTTTT. Translating it yields CASSWTSGYSNTGELFF.

J is TRBJ2-1 and V is TRBV19; TRBD1 is a possible D gene (7 bases). Per the germline V gene, CDR1 is LNHDA and CDR2 is SQIVND (reference sequence). The CDR3 length is 15 residues. V was clipped by 6 bases and J by 4 bases, with 16 bases between them. CDR3 loop: CASSAEGAGYNEQFF. The CDR3 nucleotides read TGTGCCAGTAGCGCGGAGGGGGCGGGATACAATGAGCAGTTCTTC.